Here is one T cell receptor (beta chain) with its context. Its binding antigen is unknown. No much larger clone exists at a distance of one base, and base qualities are not known. The germline V and J ends show losses of 5 bases and 6 bases respectively, and no gene match explains 8 bases of the junction. The CDR3 has 15 amino acids, counting the end cysteine and phenylalanine. Left in the record is the CDR3 DNA by itself, 45 bases read in frame from the first base. From the germline V gene (reference sequence), CDR1 is SEHNR and CDR2 is FQNEAQ. A single peripheral blood draw of about 116 mL on average was collected from each donor into heparinised tubes. Naive, central memory, regulatory and stem cell-like memory CD4+ T cells were sorted on a BD FACSAria II using a panel including CD45RO, CCR7, CD25, CD127, CD95 and CD27. Every sorted population had a purity above 95%. PBMCs were isolated immediately by Lymphoprep density gradient centrifugation and stained directly without culture. To minimize batch effects, samples were stained and sorted in pairs, one healthy donor with one patient per experiment.

The source of the sample is a study of beta chain features in type 1 diabetes (dated by TCRdb to between 2018 and 2020). For the wider study: Patients and healthy donors did not differ in mean age, gender distribution, total cell number or subset yield. Naive and central memory subsets were obtained from all 30 or so donors, but regulatory and stem cell-like memory subsets were isolated from only 8 patients and roughly 8 healthy donors. Across all samples, approximately 100 million sorted cells were examined, and cell number per subset correlated strongly with RNA yield. The study compared TCRB repertoires of sorted circulating CD4+ T cell subsets between recently diagnosed type 1 diabetes patients and matched healthy donors.

General findings and caveats noted by the study authors: Only small numbers of individuals were included in the HLA sub-analyses, which left unresolved whether HLA type had any influence on TCRB rearrangement. Shorter templates might have been favored by PCR, but patient and control samples were amplified and corrected together, so both groups would have been affected equally by any skew. Naive, central memory and regulatory TCRB repertoires appeared to be more similar among patients than among healthy donors. Because cDNA rather than genomic DNA was sequenced, highly expressing activated cells could have been over-represented, although no difference in activation and CD3 levels was found between groups. Fewer insertions and more nucleotide deletions at VDJ recombination sites were observed in patients with type 1 diabetes, implying thymic rearrangement abnormalities. In all four CD4+ subsets, TCRB CDR3 length was moderately but significantly shorter in type 1 diabetes patients.

All of the isolated RNA was reverse transcribed with the High Capacity cDNA Reverse Transcription Kit, so expressed TCRB transcripts were sequenced. Naive, central memory and regulatory T cell samples underwent deep immunoSEQ sequencing, averaging around 4 million total reads per sample. Sorted cells were lysed in RLT buffer and RNA was extracted with DNase-treated RNeasy Micro or Mini kits, depending on cell number. To prevent cross-contamination, each cell subset was processed individually, whereas patient and healthy donor samples were processed jointly. TCRB sequences were amplified from cDNA with the immunoSEQ multiplex PCR, producing 87-bp fragments spanning the CDR3 region. Amplicons were sequenced on the Illumina HiSeq platform. Processing in the source paper ran as follows. Synthetic template baselines were used to correct PCR bias computationally, reads within Hamming distance 2 were collapsed, and singletons that could not be merged were discarded. Reads were aligned against IMGT to assign V, D and J genes, CDR3 length and insertions or deletions at six rearrangement sites. Within each subset, clonotype counts were normalized to sorted cell number, and only after that were true diversity and Gini coefficients computed with the tcR R package. The overlap coefficient, calculated on TCRB nucleotide sequences, was used to quantify repertoire sharing. TCRdb retrieved this table from immuneACCESS and kept in-frame rearrangements only. Not all clones are present; in checked studies, unresolved V genes account for under half, and no reason is known for the remainder. The DNA was the basis for D and trimming; V, J and clone size are from that table. Across this sample there are 150,000 to 170,000 clones, with over 9% seen only once. The ten largest clones take up 0.4% to 0.55% of the sample.

Material: central memory CD4+ T cells from blood. The TCR was taken from a young man with type 1 diabetes. Here the chain combines TRBV7-9 and TRBJ2-2; 8 junctional bases match TRBD1. DNA sequence: TGTGCCAGCAGCCCTGGTGGACAGGGAGCCGGGGAGCTGTTTTTT. Its protein reads: CASSPGGQGAGELFF. When the CDR3 is completed using the reference TRBV7-9 and TRBJ2-2 genes on either side, the full variable domain is DTGVSQNPRHKITKRGQNVTFRCDPISEHNRLYWYRQTLGQGPEFLTYFQNEAQLEKSRLLSDRFSAERPKGSFSTLEIQRTEQGDSAMYLCASSPGGQGAGELFFGEGSRLTVL.